Following are 19 T cell receptor beta chains from one sample sequenced in a study of lymphopenia after photon versus proton radiotherapy (dated by TCRdb to about 2019). Libraries were made using the immunoSEQ multiplex PCR assay. TCRdb provides this immuneACCESS table in a form limited to in-frame rearrangements. Some clones are lacking; in checked studies, under half of them reflect an unresolved V gene, and why the rest are absent is not known. This sample is represented by approximately 65,000 clones; around 87% of them were singletons. Under 14% of the sample is in the top ten clones. The input for sequencing was peripheral blood, taken from a patient treated with proton-based radiotherapy. These receptors were collected from a man aged 80 or over with esophageal cancer.

The gene calls are TRBV2 and TRBJ2-7, with 9 nucleotides matching TRBD2. Looked up from germline, CDR1 is SNHLY and CDR2 is FYNNEI. V shed 6 bases and J 3 bases; nucleotides not matched to a gene: 9. The CDR3 loop spans 15 amino acids. DNA for the CDR3: TGTGCCAGCAGGGACAGCGGGAGGCCCGGCTACGAGCAGTACTTC. Its translation is CASRDSGRPGYEQYF. Supplemented by reference TRBV2 and TRBJ2-7, the full variable domain reads EPEVTQTPSHQVTQMGQEVILRCVPISNHLYFYWYRQILGQKVEFLVSFYNNEISEKSEIFDDQFSVERPDGSNFTLKIRSTKLEDSAMYFCASRDSGRPGYEQYFGPGTRLTVT.

The chain recombines TRBV4-2 with TRBJ1-2; the D gene is possibly TRBD1 (5 bases). Germline CDR1 LGHNA, CDR2 YNFKEQ. This CDR3 contains 15 residues. V lost 0 bases and J 4 bases, leaving 12 bases between the germline ends. CDR3 sequence (DNA): TGTGCCAGCAGCCAAGAAAGGGGTTCGACCTATGGCTACACCTTC. This gives the protein CASSQERGSTYGYTF.

The CDR3 reads CASARQGWNEQFF. CDR3 bases: TGTGCCAGCGCAAGACAGGGTTGGAATGAGCAGTTCTTC. This chain connects TRBV25-1 to TRBJ2-1, with 7 bases that match TRBD1. Germline V lookup: CDR1 MGHDK, CDR2 SYGVNS. The CDR3 is made up of 13 amino acids. The V segment lost 8 bases and the J segment 7 bases; nucleotides outside the gene matches: 8.

The rearrangement uses TRBV5-6 and TRBJ2-7; 12 bases are shared with TRBD2. The CDR3 loop spans 15 amino acids. V was clipped by 0 bases and J by 3 bases; unmatched bases: 1. Germline values: CDR1 SGHDT, CDR2 YYEEEE. CDR3 in amino acids: CASSLGLAGDYEQYF. DNA for the CDR3: TGTGCCAGCAGCTTGGGACTAGCGGGAGACTACGAGCAGTACTTC.

The chain uses TRBV19 and TRBJ1-5, with D possibly matching TRBD1 (5 bases). CDR3 length: 14 amino acids. CDR1 and CDR2 from the germline V gene are LNHDA and SQIVND (reference sequence). The V end lost 6 bases, the J end lost 6 bases, and 15 bases lay between the germline ends. Here the CDR3 reads CASSPAGGSQPQHF. CDR3 DNA: TGTGCCAGTAGCCCCGCTGGGGGAAGTCAGCCCCAGCATTTT.

The chain joins TRBV10-3 to TRBJ1-1; maybe TRBD1 (5 bases). The germline gives CDR1 ENHRY, CDR2 SYGVKD. Between the trimmed V and J ends, which lost 2 bases and 3 bases, there was a span of 22 bases. The CDR3 is 18 amino acids. The CDR3 DNA reads TGTGCCATCAGTGAGCCGAAGGGACTCCGTGGACGAGACACTGAAGCTTTCTTT. Its protein product is CAISEPKGLRGRDTEAFF.

The chain uses TRBV5-5 and TRBJ2-5, with D possibly being TRBD1 (6 bases). Germline V CDR1 and CDR2: SGHKS, YYEKEE (reference sequence). Trimming removed 4 bases at V and 5 bases at J, with 18 bases between. The CDR3 sequence is 15 residues long. CDR3 sequence reads: CASSRPGQNGETQYF. The CDR3 DNA follows: TGTGCCAGCAGCCGACCGGGACAAAACGGGGAGACCCAGTACTTC.

The V and J genes are TRBV11-3 and TRBJ1-2; TRBD1 is a possible D gene (6 bases). Trimming left V 5 bases short and J 7 bases short, with 11 bases between. The CDR3 covers 12 residues. Germline CDR1 and CDR2: SGHNT and YENEEA. The CDR3 nucleotides read TGTGCCAGCAGCGAAGGGGGAATTGGCTACACCTTC. Translating it yields CASSEGGIGYTF. The variable domain in full, completed from reference TRBV11-3 and TRBJ1-2, reads EAGVVQSPRYKIIEKKQPVAFWCNPISGHNTLYWYLQNLGQGPELLIRYENEEAVDDSQLPKDRFSAERLKGVDSTLKIQPAELGDSAVYLCASSEGGIGYTFGSGTRLTVV.

This chain uses TRBV7-2 with TRBJ2-1; D is unresolved. The CDR3 extends over 14 amino acids. V was shortened by 7 bases and J by 10 bases, with 20 bases between the two germline ends. CDR1 and CDR2 (germline): SGHTA, FQGNSA. CDR3 coding DNA: TGTGCCAGCACCCTCTCCACGATAGAAGGCGAGCAGTTCTTC. It codes for CASTLSTIEGEQFF.

V usage is TRBV7-6 and J usage is TRBJ1-5, with no clear D. Trimming stripped 1 base from V and 5 bases from J, with 9 bases between. The CDR3 totals 14 residues. Germline V gene lookup returns CDR1 SGHVS and CDR2 FNYEAQ. The CDR3 here is CASSLGAGHQPQHF. CDR3 DNA sequence: TGTGCCAGCAGCTTAGGGGCGGGTCATCAGCCCCAGCATTTT.

This chain uses TRBV6-1 with TRBJ1-5; TRBD1 matches at 9 bases. Germline trimming cut 4 bases from V and 3 bases from J; bases unmatched to any gene: 7. Germline loops: CDR1 MNHNS, CDR2 SASEGT. The CDR3 is made up of 16 amino acids. In nucleotides, the CDR3 is TGTGCCAGCAGTGGAGACAGGGGGTCGTACAATCAGCCCCAGCATTTT. Translation: CASSGDRGSYNQPQHF.

The chain recombines TRBV5-4 with TRBJ2-1; TRBD2 matches 12 bases. With 5 bases clipped from V and 4 bases from J, the junction kept 1 base outside the gene matches. Germline V gives CDR1 SGHNT, CDR2 YYREEE (reference sequence). The CDR3 consists of 14 residues. The CDR3 spells CASRTSGGYNEQFF. CDR3 DNA sequence: TGTGCCAGCAGGACTAGCGGGGGTTACAATGAGCAGTTCTTC.

The genes are TRBV27 and TRBJ2-7; the D gene could be TRBD1 or TRBD2 (5 bases each). Looked up from germline, CDR1 is MNHEY and CDR2 is SMNVEV (reference sequence). The CDR3 consists of 14 residues. Trimming removed 5 bases from V and 2 bases from J, with 13 bases in between. CDR3 sequence reads: CASSTRDGAYEQYF. The CDR3 DNA follows: TGTGCCAGCAGTACCCGGGACGGCGCCTACGAGCAGTACTTC.

This sequence joins TRBV5-6 and TRBJ2-7, with D perhaps being TRBD1 or TRBD2 (6 bases each). The CDR3 is 14 amino acids. Germline V gene data show CDR1 as SGHDT and CDR2 as YYEEEE. Trimming removed 3 bases at V and 3 bases at J, with 13 bases between. The CDR3 bases are TGTGCCAGCAGCTGGGGGGCGGGGCTCTACGAGCAGTACTTC. Protein: CASSWGAGLYEQYF.

As regards this clone: Other DNA sequences in the sample encode the same CDR3. The chain is built from TRBV7-3 and TRBJ1-4; D uncertain. Germline assignment: CDR1 SGHTA and CDR2 FQGTGA. This CDR3 spans 13 amino acids. Trimming stripped 0 bases from V and 8 bases from J, with 7 bases between. DNA for the CDR3: TGTGCCAGCAGCTTAACGAGAGGAGAAAAACTGTTTTTT. Amino acids: CASSLTRGEKLFF.

This clone has only a few counts. The rearrangement links TRBV6-6 to TRBJ1-6; 8 bases match TRBD1. Germline loops: CDR1 MNHNY, CDR2 SVGAGI (reference sequence). The CDR3 consists of 13 residues. V shed 8 bases, J shed 13 bases, and the junction held 10 bases outside the gene matches. The CDR3 loop is CASRDRRDGPLHF. The CDR3 DNA follows: TGTGCCAGCCGGGACAGGAGGGATGGGCCCCTCCACTTT.

The chain is built from TRBV7-8 and TRBJ2-3; D remains ambiguous. CDR3 length: 11 residues. V was cut by 5 bases and J by 1 base, with 1 base left in between. Germline V gene lookup returns CDR1 SGHVS and CDR2 FQNEAQ. CDR3 sequence: CASSRTDTQYF. For the CDR3, the DNA is TGTGCCAGCAGCCGCACAGATACGCAGTATTTT.

V usage is TRBV7-6 and J usage is TRBJ2-3; unclear D gene. CDR3 size: 13 residues. The V end was cut by 0 bases, the J end by 6 bases, with 7 bases between. The germline V gene has CDR1 SGHVS and CDR2 FNYEAQ. This chain's CDR3 is CASSLASLDTQYF. Written as DNA, the CDR3 is TGTGCCAGCAGCTTAGCGTCCCTGGATACGCAGTATTTT.

The rearrangement uses TRBV27 and TRBJ2-1, with 8 nucleotides matching TRBD2. Germline values: CDR1 MNHEY, CDR2 SMNVEV (reference sequence). V lost 1 base to trimming and J lost 8 bases; unmatched junction nucleotides: 16. The CDR3 covers 18 residues. The CDR3 protein is CASSLFPPLRGGRDEQFF. The CDR3 DNA sequence: TGTGCCAGCAGTTTATTCCCGCCCCTTCGCGGGGGGCGGGATGAGCAGTTCTTC.